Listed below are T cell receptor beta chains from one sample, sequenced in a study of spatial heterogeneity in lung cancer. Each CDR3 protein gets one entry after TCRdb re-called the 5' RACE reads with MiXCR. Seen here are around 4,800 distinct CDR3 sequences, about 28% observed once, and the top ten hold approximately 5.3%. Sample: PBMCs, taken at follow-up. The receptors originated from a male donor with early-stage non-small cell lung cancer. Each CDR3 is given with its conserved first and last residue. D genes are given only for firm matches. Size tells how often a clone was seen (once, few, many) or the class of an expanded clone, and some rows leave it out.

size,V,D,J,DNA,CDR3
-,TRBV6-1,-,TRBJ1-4,TGTGCCAGCAGAGCCGGGACGGAGAATGAAAAACTGTTTTTT,CASRAGTENEKLFF
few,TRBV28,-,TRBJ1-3,TGTGCCAGCAGTTTAGCGGGCGCCGGAAACACCATATATTTT,CASSLAGAGNTIYF
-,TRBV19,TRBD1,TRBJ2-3,TGTGCCAGTAGTAGAGGGACAGTCGGGGCAGTCGGAGATACGCAGTATTTT,CASSRGTVGAVGDTQYF
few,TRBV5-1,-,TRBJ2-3,TGCGCCAGCAGCTTGGAGGGCCGCCCCCTCACGGATACGCAGTATTTT,CASSLEGRPLTDTQYF
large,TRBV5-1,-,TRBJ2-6,TGCGCCAGCAGCTTCCTGGGTTCTGGGGCCAACGTCCTGACTTTC,CASSFLGSGANVLTF
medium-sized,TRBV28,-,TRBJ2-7,TGTGCCAGCAGTTTACTTACACGGGGCGAGCAGTACTTC,CASSLLTRGEQYF
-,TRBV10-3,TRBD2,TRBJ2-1,TGTGCCATCAGTGAGCTGACTAGCGGGAGCAGAGAGTACAATGAGCAGTTCTTC,CAISELTSGSREYNEQFF
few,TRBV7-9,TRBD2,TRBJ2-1,TGTGCCAGCAGCTGGGGACTAGCGGGAGGGCCCTACAATGAGCAGTTCTTC,CASSWGLAGGPYNEQFF
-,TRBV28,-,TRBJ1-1,TGTGCCAGCAGTTTAAAGGGGATGAACACTGAAGCTTTCTTT,CASSLKGMNTEAFF
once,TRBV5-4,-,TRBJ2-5,TGTGCCAGCAGCTTAGTCGACAGAGCCCAAGAGACCCAGTACTTC,CASSLVDRAQETQYF
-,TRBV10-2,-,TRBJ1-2,TGCGCCAGCAGTGAGTCGGAGGAGTACACCTTC,CASSESEEYTF